The entry that follows covers one T cell receptor (beta chain) sequence. No cognate antigen has been identified for it. No base-level quality is on record; no much larger clone is a single base apart. Every donor in the study was a healthy Caucasian. The twin cohort comprised three pairs of female monozygotic twins, all aged roughly 18 to 30 years. Peripheral blood mononuclear cells were used as the source from which RNA for TCR libraries was isolated. The library came from 5' RACE. Sequencing used an Illumina HiSeq 2000. Template switching introduced a universal primer binding site; the final cDNA contained a unique molecular identifier, enabling accurate counting of TCR cDNA molecules. Specific primers in the conserved constant-segment region were used to synthesize first-strand cDNA for the TCR alpha and beta chains. To control for contamination, each cDNA library was double barcoded with a SMART-Mk sample barcode plus Illumina barcodes. TruSeq adapter sequences and Illumina sample barcodes were added in two successive PCR steps. The Illumina HiSeq platform was used with custom primers to sequence TCR alpha and beta cDNA libraries. In the paper's pipeline: Raw reads were processed with MiGEC to extract unique molecular identifiers, and MiXCR was used to determine CDR3 positions. Recombination models were inferred per individual with the repgenHMM and IGoR tools using an EM algorithm. Shared clonotype analysis was performed with the tcR package in R, normalizing sharing by the product of cloneset sizes. To study raw recombination free of thymic and clonal selection effects, out-of-frame nonproductive sequences were analyzed. TCRdb trimmed the raw reads at Q25, called clones with MiXCR and kept productive beta chains. Rows are unified per CDR3 protein, each entry keeping the most common DNA and genes. In this record, the V and J calls reflect TCRdb's handling and not the investigators' own analysis. This sample gives 700,000 to 950,000 distinct CDR3 sequences in total; around 12% of them show up just once. The ten most abundant clones make up around 1.6% of the sample.

CDR1 and CDR2 were assigned from the germline V gene as SGHTA and FQGNSA. Deletion took 0 bases off V and 5 bases off J, with a span of 7 bases between the germline ends. Spanning cysteine to phenylalanine, the CDR3 consists of 14 amino acids. Only the CDR3 part of the read is kept: 42 bases, read in frame from the first base. This entry comes from a study of identical twins (dated by TCRdb to 2016 to 2017). General notes on the study: TCR alpha and beta repertoires from monozygotic twins, unrelated adults of various ages and cord blood were deep-sequenced to test whether fetal clonotypes persist. Replicate twin experiments were performed at different times using different library preparation protocols to rule out contamination. The full study reports these points: In monozygotic twins, recombination models systematically underestimated out-of-frame TCR alpha sharing, but the models matched the sharing seen between unrelated individuals. Because the same donors could not be followed over many years, the conclusions depended on cross-sectional statistical analysis. In beta out-of-frame sequences, excess twin sharing was weaker, because having fewer shared sequences lowered the signal-to-noise ratio. Compared with coincidental sharing between unrelated individuals, an excess of low generation-probability sequences was observed among out-of-frame TCR alpha sequences shared between twins. Invariant T cells such as MAIT and iNKT could partly confound zero-insertion analyses, though diverse VJ usage argued against this for most clonotypes. Abundant cord blood beta clonotypes had fewer insertions, young adult naive repertoires showed a similar but weaker trend, and memory repertoires showed no such trend.

The sample was also reused in another study, on yellow fever vaccine responses in identical twins. That second report states: According to the authors, in identical twins the way T cells responded to vaccination appeared partly convergent and partly personalized. The study precisely tracked vaccine-responding T cell clones in identical twins.

The sequence links TRBV7-2 to TRBJ2-2, with no confidently assigned D gene. The sample consisted of PBMCs. The sequence was collected from a woman younger than 35 in good health. The DNA sequence reads TGTGCCAGCAGCTTAGCTAGGTTTACCGGGGAGCTGTTTTTT. Its protein reads: CASSLARFTGELFF.